These 14 T cell receptor beta chains came from one sample sequenced in a study of a mutant IDH1 vaccine in newly diagnosed glioma. Their antigens remain unidentified. The time point was: week 5, during vaccination. Every vaccine dose comprised 300 ug of mutant IDH1 20-mer peptide plus topical imiquimod. The data were produced by immunoSEQ multiplex PCR, yet TCRdb's version contains in-frame clones alone and is incomplete. The table lists around 58,000 clones, about 80% of them singletons. Sample: PBMCs, taken from a glioma patient whose treatment included an IDH1 peptide vaccine. The receptors stem from a man aged 25-45 years with glioma.

The J gene is TRBJ1-1, the V gene TRBV18, with unresolved D. With 1 base removed from V and 1 base from J, the gap between germline ends came to 4 bases. The CDR3 length is 13 residues. Germline V lookup: CDR1 KGHSH, CDR2 LQKENI. CDR3 nucleotides: TGTGCCAGCTCACCACAGGGGAACACTGAAGCTTTCTTT. Protein sequence: CASSPQGNTEAFF.

The V call is TRBV13, the J call TRBJ1-2; unclear D gene. The germline CDR1 and CDR2 sequences are PRHDT and FYEKMQ (reference sequence). The CDR3 covers 14 residues. V lost 0 bases to trimming and J lost 8 bases, with 13 bases between them. The CDR3 DNA sequence: TGTGCCAGCAGCTTAGGCACGAGCCGATGGGGCTACACCTTC. This codes for CASSLGTSRWGYTF. Full variable domain (missing parts from reference TRBV13 and TRBJ1-2): AAGVIQSPRHLIKEKRETATLKCYPIPRHDTVYWYQQGPGQDPQFLISFYEKMQSDKGSIPDRFSAQQFSDYHSELNMSSLELGDSALYFCASSLGTSRWGYTFGSGTRLTVV.

V gene TRBV6-5 combines with J gene TRBJ2-7; D tentatively reads TRBD1 or TRBD2 (5 bases each). V lost 0 bases, J lost 1 base, and 10 bases lay in between. This CDR3 has 15 amino acids. The germline V gene has CDR1 MNHEY and CDR2 SVGAGI. CDR3 in amino acids: CASSYSSRGSYEQYF. The DNA of the CDR3 is TGTGCCAGCAGTTACTCGTCGAGGGGATCCTACGAGCAGTACTTC.

This rearrangement joins TRBV10-2 to TRBJ1-6, with a tentative D call TRBD1 (5 bases). Deletions cut 10 bases from V and 5 bases from J, with 15 bases between. This CDR3 is 14 amino acids long. CDR1 WSHSY and CDR2 SAAADI come from the germline V gene. The CDR3 region has the DNA TGCGCCACCCGTGACAGCTACAATAATTCACCCCTCCACTTT. Encoded protein: CATRDSYNNSPLHF.

The CDR3 DNA is TGTGCCAGCACCGAGTTTCTGGGACAGGGGACAGATACGCAGTATTTT. As protein: CASTEFLGQGTDTQYF. This chain links TRBV28 with TRBJ2-3, with TRBD1 matching 10 bases. Per germline, CDR1 MDHEN and CDR2 SYDVKM. This CDR3 has 16 amino acids. Trimming cost V 7 bases and J 3 bases; bases outside gene matches: 10.

The chain uses TRBV11-2 and TRBJ2-1, with D maybe TRBD2 (5 bases). This CDR3 spans 15 amino acids. V was pared by 4 bases and J by 0 bases, with 10 bases between. CDR1 is SGHAT and CDR2 is FQNNGV in the germline V gene. The CDR3 DNA reads TGTGCCAGCAGCTCCGGGGTCAGCTCCTACAATGAGCAGTTCTTC. Translation: CASSSGVSSYNEQFF.

The chain uses TRBV7-2 and TRBJ2-1; either TRBD1 or TRBD2 may fit D (5 bases each). The CDR3 is 14 amino acids. In germline, CDR1 is SGHTA, CDR2 FQGNSA. V gave up 0 bases and J gave up 10 bases, with 13 bases separating them. CDR3 amino acids: CASSLALQGGEQFF. The DNA for the CDR3 is TGTGCCAGCAGCTTAGCGCTGCAGGGCGGGGAGCAGTTCTTC.

CDR3 loop: CASSSGYSNQPQHF. The DNA for the CDR3 is TGTGCCAGCAGCTCAGGATATAGCAATCAGCCCCAGCATTTT. The chain links TRBV7-2 to TRBJ1-5; D gene uncertain. The V end was cut by 4 bases, the J end by 0 bases, with 7 bases between. Germline V gene data show CDR1 as SGHTA and CDR2 as FQGNSA. The length of the CDR3 is 14 residues.

Note on this clone: The same CDR3 is also encoded by other DNA sequences in this sample. The genes are TRBV15 and TRBJ2-5; D uncertain. This CDR3 contains 14 residues. Germline V lookup: CDR1 LNHNV, CDR2 YYDKDF (reference sequence). Trimming stripped 3 bases from V and 4 bases from J, with 12 bases between. The CDR3 sequence is CATSRVLIAETQYF. CDR3 nucleotides: TGTGCCACCAGCAGGGTTTTAATTGCAGAGACCCAGTACTTC.

This chain uses TRBV6-6 with TRBJ2-5; TRBD2 matches at 12 bases. There are 16 residues in the CDR3. Trimming removed 6 bases from V and 3 bases from J; junction bases left unmatched: 8. The germline CDR1 and CDR2 sequences are MNHNY and SVGAGI (reference sequence). The CDR3 nucleotides read TGTGCCAGCAGGCCCGGGACTAGCGGGTCCGAAGAGACCCAGTACTTC. Encoded protein: CASRPGTSGSEETQYF.

The chain joins TRBV18 to TRBJ1-4, with TRBD1 as a possible D gene (5 bases). The CDR3 loop spans 12 amino acids. Germline V gene data show CDR1 as KGHSH and CDR2 as LQKENI. V shed 5 bases and J shed 10 bases, with 11 bases lying between them. DNA for the CDR3: TGTGCCAGCTCATCTACGCAGGGAAAACTGTTTTTT. Protein: CASSSTQGKLFF.

The chain joins TRBV11-2 to TRBJ1-1; D gene unclear. Germline V gene sequence: CDR1 SGHAT, CDR2 FQNNGV. With 5 bases removed from V and 0 bases from J, the gap between germline ends came to 13 bases. The CDR3 sequence is 15 residues long. The CDR3 nucleotides read TGTGCCAGCAGCCCTGCGGACCGAGTGAACACTGAAGCTTTCTTT. Translation: CASSPADRVNTEAFF. Combining the CDR3 with reference TRBV11-2 and TRBJ1-1 gives the whole variable domain EAGVAQSPRYKIIEKRQSVAFWCNPISGHATLYWYQQILGQGPKLLIQFQNNGVVDDSQLPKDRFSAERLKGVDSTLKIQPAKLEDSAVYLCASSPADRVNTEAFFGQGTRLTVV.

The rearrangement links TRBV18 to TRBJ1-2; a possible D gene is TRBD1 (5 bases). V shed 2 bases and J shed 3 bases, with 10 bases lying between them. Per germline, CDR1 KGHSH and CDR2 LQKENI. CDR3 length: 14 amino acids. The CDR3 here is CASSPSGDHYGYTF. CDR3 coding DNA: TGTGCCAGCTCACCAAGCGGGGACCACTATGGCTACACCTTC.

This clone was detected only once. This sequence joins TRBV27 and TRBJ2-1, with TRBD1 matching over 10 bases. The CDR3 is 15 residues long. Trimming cost V 4 bases and J 9 bases; bases outside gene matches: 9. The germline V gene encodes CDR1 MNHEY and CDR2 SMNVEV (reference sequence). CDR3 DNA: TGTGCCAGCAGTTCACGGGACAGGGGTTCCGGTGAGCAGTTCTTC. As protein: CASSSRDRGSGEQFF.